This T cell receptor (beta chain) was captured by sequencing in a study of T cells in Graves' hyperthyroidism and ophthalmopathy. Researchers amplified the TCR beta CDR3 regions from RNA transcripts. TCR CDR3 underwent first-round RT-PCR with the HTBI primer set. Each CDR3 protein gets one entry after TCRdb re-called the multiplex PCR reads with MiXCR. The sample has 550,000 to 600,000 distinct CDR3 sequences, about a sixth seen once. A roughly 9.3 ml volume of fresh peripheral blood provided the PBMCs. Germline V gives CDR1 SGHVS, CDR2 FQNEAQ. The CDR3 contains 12 residues. V gave up 1 base and J gave up 7 bases, with 7 bases separating them. General study points: A median about 6.5 months before onset, the model predicted ophthalmopathy.

This clonotype was counted at least ten times. Its antigen is undetermined. V gene TRBV7-8 combines with J gene TRBJ2-5; D remains ambiguous. The sequence came from a woman younger than 30 with Graves' hyperthyroidism. The specimen was blood. CDR3 residues: CASSLVRGTQYF. In nucleotides, the CDR3 is TGTGCCAGCAGCTTAGTCAGAGGGACCCAGTACTTC. Based on the CDR3 plus reference TRBV7-8 and TRBJ2-5, the full variable domain is GAGVSQSPRYKVAKRGQDVALRCDPISGHVSLFWYQQALGQGPEFLTYFQNEAQLDKSGLPSDRFFAERPEGSVSTLKIQRTQQEDSAVYLCASSLVRGTQYFGPGTRLLVL.